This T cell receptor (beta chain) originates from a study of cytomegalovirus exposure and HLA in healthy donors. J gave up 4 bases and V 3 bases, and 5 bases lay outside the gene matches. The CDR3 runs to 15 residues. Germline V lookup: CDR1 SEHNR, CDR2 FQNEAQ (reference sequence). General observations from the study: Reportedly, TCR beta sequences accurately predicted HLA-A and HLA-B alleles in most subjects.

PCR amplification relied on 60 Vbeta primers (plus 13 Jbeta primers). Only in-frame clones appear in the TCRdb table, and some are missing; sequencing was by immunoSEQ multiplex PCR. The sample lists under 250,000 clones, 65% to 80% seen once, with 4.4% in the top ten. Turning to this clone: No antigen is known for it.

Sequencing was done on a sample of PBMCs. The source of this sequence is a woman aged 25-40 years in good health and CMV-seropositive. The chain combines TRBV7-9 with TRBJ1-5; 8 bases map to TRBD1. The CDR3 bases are TGTGCCAGCAGCTTCGGGACAGGTCAAAATCAGCCCCAGCATTTT. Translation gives CASSFGTGQNQPQHF.